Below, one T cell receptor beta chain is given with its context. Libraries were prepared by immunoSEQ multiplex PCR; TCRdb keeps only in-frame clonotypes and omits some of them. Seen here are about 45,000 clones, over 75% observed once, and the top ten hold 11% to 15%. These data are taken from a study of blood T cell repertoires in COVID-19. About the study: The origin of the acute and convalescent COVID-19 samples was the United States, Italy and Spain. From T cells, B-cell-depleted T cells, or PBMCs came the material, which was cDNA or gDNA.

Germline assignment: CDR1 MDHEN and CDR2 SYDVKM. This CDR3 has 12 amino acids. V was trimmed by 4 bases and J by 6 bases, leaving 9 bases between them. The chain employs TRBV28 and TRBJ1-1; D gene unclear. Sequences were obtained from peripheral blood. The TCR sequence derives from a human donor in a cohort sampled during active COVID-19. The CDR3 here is CASSSEFAEAFF. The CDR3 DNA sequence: TGTGCCAGCAGTTCGGAGTTCGCTGAAGCTTTCTTT. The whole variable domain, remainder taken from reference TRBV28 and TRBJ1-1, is DVKVTQSSRYLVKRTGEKVFLECVQDMDHENMFWYRQDPGLGLRLIYFSYDVKMKEKGDIPEGYSVSREKKERFSLILESASTNQTSMYLCASSSEFAEAFFGQGTRLTVV.